Listed below are T cell receptor beta chains from one sample, sequenced in a study of blood T cell repertoires in COVID-19. The table came from immunoSEQ multiplex PCR; TCRdb's copy has only in-frame clones and leaves some out. The sample contains roughly 260,000 clones, approximately 86% of which appear only once. Sample: peripheral blood. The source is a woman older than 75 with active or convalescent COVID-19. CDR3s include the opening cysteine and the closing phenylalanine or tryptophan. D genes are given only for firm matches. Size is omitted from some rows. Given values are once, few, many or a class for expanded clones.

CDR3 DNA | CDR3 protein | J gene | clone size | V gene | D gene
TGCGCCAGCAGCTTGTTGGAGGGGAACATGAACACTGAAGCTTTCTTT | CASSLLEGNMNTEAFF | TRBJ1-1 | . | TRBV5-1 | .
TGTGCCAGCAGCCAAGGCCTTCTAGCGGGACAACAGTTCTTC | CASSQGLLAGQQFF | TRBJ2-1 | . | TRBV3-1/TRBV3-2 | TRBD2
TGTGCCTGGAGTGTACAGGGGTCGAAGAGGTTGTTCGGCGAAAAACTGTTTTTT | CAWSVQGSKRLFGEKLFF | TRBJ1-4 | . | TRBV30 | TRBD1
TGTGCCAGCAGCCAAGATCGGACAGGGCGGTTCGAGCAGTACTTC | CASSQDRTGRFEQYF | TRBJ2-7 | . | TRBV3-1/TRBV3-2 | TRBD1
TGTGCCAGCAGTGGACAAAGTCCTAACTATGGCTACACCTTC | CASSGQSPNYGYTF | TRBJ1-2 | . | TRBV2 | .
TGTGCCAGCAGCCGGACAGGCGGAAGGGACACTGAAGCTTTCTTT | CASSRTGGRDTEAFF | TRBJ1-1 | . | TRBV3-1/TRBV3-2 | TRBD1
TGCGCCAGCAGCTTGGGCCTCAGGGGGGATTCACCCCTCCACTTT | CASSLGLRGDSPLHF | TRBJ1-6 | few | TRBV5-1 | TRBD1
TGTGCCAGCAGCTTAGGGGACAGCAGCAATCAGCCCCAGCATTTT | CASSLGDSSNQPQHF | TRBJ1-5 | . | TRBV7-9 | TRBD1
TGTGCCAGCTCCCCACTAGCGGGGGGCCCAGATACGCAGTATTTT | CASSPLAGGPDTQYF | TRBJ2-3 | . | TRBV18 | TRBD2
TGTGCCAGCACTAGCACGGATACGCAGTATTTT | CASTSTDTQYF | TRBJ2-3 | once | TRBV6-5 | .
TGTGCCAGCAGCTTCATGTCAGGGTCGGATTCACCCCTCCACTTT | CASSFMSGSDSPLHF | TRBJ1-6 | . | TRBV7-9 | .
TGTGCCAGCAGCTTAGGGGCGGGGGCCTACAATGAGCAGTTCTTC | CASSLGAGAYNEQFF | TRBJ2-1 | . | TRBV11-2 | TRBD2
TGCGCCAGCAGCCAAGATCCCACAGGACAGGGGAAACTGTTTTTT | CASSQDPTGQGKLFF | TRBJ1-4 | . | TRBV4-1 | TRBD1
TGTGCCATCAGTGTTCACAGGGGAACTGGGGCCAACGTCCTGACTTTC | CAISVHRGTGANVLTF | TRBJ2-6 | . | TRBV10-3 | TRBD1
TGTGCCAGTAGTATGTTCCCTGCGAGCTCCTATAATTCACCCCTCCACTTT | CASSMFPASSYNSPLHF | TRBJ1-6 | . | TRBV19 | .
TGTGCCAGCCGCCGCAGGGGGCGCGAAGTCGCTTTCTTT | CASRRRGREVAFF | TRBJ1-1 | few | TRBV5-6 | TRBD1
TGCAGCGTTGGGCAAGGCCCGGGAGGTTACACAGATACGCAGTATTTT | CSVGQGPGGYTDTQYF | TRBJ2-3 | . | TRBV29-1 | TRBD2
TGTGCCAGTACCCTGGACAGGGAGAACACTGAAGCTTTCTTT | CASTLDRENTEAFF | TRBJ1-1 | . | TRBV19 | TRBD1
TGTGCCGGTAGGGACAGGTCCTACAATGAGCAGTTCTTC | CAGRDRSYNEQFF | TRBJ2-1 | . | TRBV28 | TRBD1
TGTGCCAGCAGCTTAGGGGGCCTGAACTATGGCTACACCTTC | CASSLGGLNYGYTF | TRBJ1-2 | few | TRBV7-2 | .
TGTGCCAGCAGCTCCTCGAGTGGCTACACCTTC | CASSSSSGYTF | TRBJ1-2 | . | TRBV3-1/TRBV3-2 | .
TGTGCCAGCAGTCTGCATGGGGCAGGGGTCGCCTATAATTCACCCCTCCACTTT | CASSLHGAGVAYNSPLHF | TRBJ1-6 | . | TRBV3-1/TRBV3-2 | .
TGTGCCAGCAGCGCTAGCGGGGACAATGAGCAGTTCTTC | CASSASGDNEQFF | TRBJ2-1 | . | TRBV11-1 | TRBD2
TGTGCCACCAGTGGACAGAGGAGCTCCTACAATGAGCAGTTCTTC | CATSGQRSSYNEQFF | TRBJ2-1 | . | TRBV24-1 | .
TGTGCCAGCAGTGACGTTTACTACGAGCAGTACTTC | CASSDVYYEQYF | TRBJ2-7 | . | TRBV2 | .
TGTGCCAGCAGCTTAGAATTAGCGCGCGAGCAGTACTTC | CASSLELAREQYF | TRBJ2-7 | . | TRBV7-6 | .
TGTGCCAGCAGCTCGCCGGGACTACCGTTCAATGAGCAGTTCTTC | CASSSPGLPFNEQFF | TRBJ2-1 | few | TRBV28 | TRBD2
TGCGCCAGCAGCTTGGAGGCTAGCGGGCCAGGGAGGCGCAATGAGCAGTTCTTC | CASSLEASGPGRRNEQFF | TRBJ2-1 | . | TRBV5-1 | TRBD2
TGTGCCAGCAGTGAATATTTGGGCGGAGGGGGAGATGGGAGGGCGCAGTATTTT | CASSEYLGGGGDGRAQYF | TRBJ2-3 | once | TRBV25-1 | .
TGTGCCAGCAGTTTGATGAGGGTCCCGAATCAGCCCCAGCATTTT | CASSLMRVPNQPQHF | TRBJ1-5 | once | TRBV2 | .
TGTGCCACCAGTGATTTGCAGGGTCATTCTAGCACAGATACGCAGTATTTT | CATSDLQGHSSTDTQYF | TRBJ2-3 | . | TRBV24-1 | .
TGTGCCACCAGTACGAGTGGTTCTAACACCGGGGAGCTGTTTTTT | CATSTSGSNTGELFF | TRBJ2-2 | . | TRBV24-1 | .
TGTGCCAGCAGTGAGAGATACCCGGGACAGGGGGCGCGAGAGACTGAAGCTTTCTTT | CASSERYPGQGARETEAFF | TRBJ1-1 | once | TRBV6-1 | TRBD1
TGTGCCAGCTCACCACCATCCAGTAGCACAGATACGCAGTATTTT | CASSPPSSSTDTQYF | TRBJ2-3 | once | TRBV18 | .
TGTGCCATCGGGACAGGGACTTTGTTCTTC | CAIGTGTLFF | TRBJ2-1 | . | TRBV27 | TRBD1
TGCGCCAGCAGCCACGACTACGGACAGGGAGAGCAGTACTTC | CASSHDYGQGEQYF | TRBJ2-7 | . | TRBV4-1 | TRBD1
TGTGCCAGCAGTCTGATAGTCAACTATGGCTACACCTTC | CASSLIVNYGYTF | TRBJ1-2 | . | TRBV5-4 | .
TGTGCCACCAGTGATGGACTAGCGGGAGTAGAGACCCAGTACTTC | CATSDGLAGVETQYF | TRBJ2-5 | few | TRBV24-1 | TRBD2